These T cell receptor beta chains were read from a single sample in a study of OX40 agonist ivuxolimab in advanced cancers. Using immunoSEQ multiplex PCR, the repertoire was profiled, and TCRdb retains in-frame clones only, with some absent. The data hold tens of thousands of clones, with approximately 90% observed a single time. This material consisted of CD4+ or CD8+ T cells sorted from blood, taken in a trial of the OX40 agonist ivuxolimab. These receptors originate from an adult with an advanced solid tumor such as melanoma, head and neck, liver or kidney cancer. Each CDR3 is given with its conserved first and last residue. A D gene is named only where the DNA matches it firmly. The size field is filled for only some rows; it gives once, few, many or a size class.

V gene,J gene,clone size,D gene,CDR3 DNA,CDR3 protein
TRBV29-1,TRBJ2-2,NA,NA,TGCAGCGTTCGGGCAGACTACACCGGGGAGCTGTTTTTT,CSVRADYTGELFF
TRBV11-2,TRBJ2-7,NA,TRBD1,TGTGCCAGCAGCGACAGGGGCTACGAGCAGTACTTC,CASSDRGYEQYF
TRBV4-1,TRBJ2-4,NA,NA,TGCGCCAGCAGCCCTCAAAGAATAGCCAAAAACATTCAGTACTTC,CASSPQRIAKNIQYF
TRBV27,TRBJ2-3,NA,TRBD2,TGTGCCAGTAATGGGGCGGGGGCAGATACGCAGTATTTT,CASNGAGADTQYF
TRBV29-1,TRBJ2-7,few,TRBD1,TGCAGCGTTGTAATAGGGACAGGGGGTTTCGAGCAGTACTTC,CSVVIGTGGFEQYF
TRBV19,TRBJ2-7,NA,TRBD2,TGTGCCAGTAGTCATCTAGCGGGAGCTCTCGAGCAGTACTTC,CASSHLAGALEQYF
TRBV7-2,TRBJ2-5,NA,TRBD1,TGTGCCAGCAGCACGGCAGGGGGAACGGGTGAGACCCAGTACTTC,CASSTAGGTGETQYF
TRBV11-2,TRBJ1-2,NA,TRBD1,TGTGCCAGCAGTTTATCGGCGACAGGGGACTATGGCTACACCTTC,CASSLSATGDYGYTF
TRBV7-9,TRBJ2-1,NA,TRBD2,TGTGCCAGCAGCCTTGTTCTAGCGGATATATACAATGAGCAGTTCTTC,CASSLVLADIYNEQFF
TRBV28,TRBJ2-3,NA,TRBD1,TGTGCCAGCAGCCTCTGGGGACAGGGGTTAGATACGCAGTATTTT,CASSLWGQGLDTQYF
TRBV7-2,TRBJ1-1,once,NA,TGTGCCAGCAGCATCCGGGACATGAACACTGAAGCTTTCTTT,CASSIRDMNTEAFF
TRBV6-1,TRBJ1-4,NA,TRBD1,TGTGCCAGCAGTGAGAGGGTAGGGGGCATTTTTGAAAAACTGTTTTTT,CASSERVGGIFEKLFF
TRBV19,TRBJ2-1,NA,TRBD2,TGTGCCAGTAGCTTGGGACTAGCGGGGAACAATGAGCAGTTCTTC,CASSLGLAGNNEQFF
TRBV18,TRBJ2-7,NA,TRBD1,TGTGCCAGCTCACCACCCATCACAGGGGGCGAGCAGTACTTC,CASSPPITGGEQYF
TRBV6-1,TRBJ2-7,NA,NA,TGTGCCAGCAGTGAGGGGCCAGGAACGGGATACGAGCAGTACTTC,CASSEGPGTGYEQYF
TRBV7-6,TRBJ1-6,NA,TRBD1,TGTGCCAGCAGCTTAGGATACAGGGGTGGCTCCTATAATTCACCCCTCCACTTT,CASSLGYRGGSYNSPLHF
TRBV30,TRBJ2-6,NA,TRBD1,TGTGCCTGGAGCTTGACAGGGGTCGGGGCCAACGTCCTGACTTTC,CAWSLTGVGANVLTF
TRBV7-9,TRBJ2-3,NA,TRBD2,TGTGCCAGCAGGAAATACGGGACTAACACAGATACGCAGTATTTT,CASRKYGTNTDTQYF
TRBV2,TRBJ2-1,once,TRBD2,TGTGCCAGCAGCACATCTAGGACTAGCGGGAGGGTCGATGAGCAGTTCTTC,CASSTSRTSGRVDEQFF
TRBV7-9,TRBJ1-3,NA,NA,TGTGCCAGCAGCGCGCTACCGGGACGCCACTCTGGAAACACCATATATTTT,CASSALPGRHSGNTIYF
TRBV4-1,TRBJ2-7,NA,NA,TGCGCCAGCAGCTCAAAGGTTTCTGAATCCTACGAGCAGTACTTC,CASSSKVSESYEQYF
TRBV9,TRBJ2-1,NA,TRBD2,TGTGCCAGCAGCGTAGTAGCGGGGCCCTACAATGAGCAGTTCTTC,CASSVVAGPYNEQFF
TRBV7-9,TRBJ1-2,NA,NA,TGTGCCAGCAGCTTCACAGCCGAACACTATGGCTACACCTTC,CASSFTAEHYGYTF
TRBV6-6,TRBJ2-7,NA,NA,TGTGCCAGCAGTTTACCCGTTAGCTCCTACGAGCAGTACTTC,CASSLPVSSYEQYF
TRBV29-1,TRBJ2-2,NA,TRBD2,TGCAGCGGAACCGGGGGGGCCGGGGAGCTGTTTTTT,CSGTGGAGELFF
TRBV27,TRBJ2-1,NA,TRBD2,TGTGCCAGCAGTTTATACGGACTAGCGAGCAATGAGCAGTTCTTC,CASSLYGLASNEQFF
TRBV15,TRBJ2-5,few,NA,TGTGCCACCAGGGTTGAGAGGGCACCCCAAGAGACCCAGTACTTC,CATRVERAPQETQYF
TRBV28,TRBJ2-1,NA,TRBD2,TGTGCCAGCAGTGCCGCCCGACTAGCGGGTTACAATGAGCAGTTCTTC,CASSAARLAGYNEQFF
TRBV2,TRBJ1-4,few,NA,TGTGCCAGCTCTGATGGGTTCATGGATGAAAAACTGTTTTTT,CASSDGFMDEKLFF
TRBV7-8,TRBJ2-1,NA,NA,TGTGCCAGCAGCTTAGGCATCGGGAGTAGGGTCGATGAGCAGTTCTTC,CASSLGIGSRVDEQFF
TRBV9,TRBJ2-1,NA,NA,TGTGCCAGCAGCATGGACAGTACGCACTACAATGAGCAGTTCTTC,CASSMDSTHYNEQFF
TRBV10-3,TRBJ2-7,NA,TRBD2,TGTGCCATCAGTGTGGGGGGAGGGCCTTTAAACGAGCAGTACTTC,CAISVGGGPLNEQYF
TRBV6-5,TRBJ1-2,NA,NA,TGTGCCAGCAGTCTCCTATGGGACGCTAACTATGGCTACACCTTC,CASSLLWDANYGYTF
TRBV7-6,TRBJ2-3,NA,TRBD2,TGTGCCAGCAGTAGGTGGGGAGGGGAAGATACGCAGTATTTT,CASSRWGGEDTQYF
TRBV11-2,TRBJ1-1,NA,NA,TGTGCCAGCAGCTTAGATAAGGGGCTGAACACTGAAGCTTTCTTT,CASSLDKGLNTEAFF
TRBV20-1,TRBJ2-1,NA,NA,TGCAGTGCTCCCCTCAATGAGCAGTTCTTC,CSAPLNEQFF
TRBV6-1,TRBJ1-5,NA,NA,TGTGCCAGCTCACGTCCCAGACAGGTAGATCAGCCCCAGCATTTT,CASSRPRQVDQPQHF
TRBV5-5,TRBJ2-7,NA,TRBD2,TGTGCCAGCAGCCAACTAGCGGGATTTGACGAGCAGTACTTC,CASSQLAGFDEQYF
TRBV12-1,TRBJ1-2,NA,NA,TGTGCCAGCAGCTTCACTATTCGGACAGGGGGCAACTATGGCTACACCTTC,CASSFTIRTGGNYGYTF
TRBV29-1,TRBJ2-7,NA,NA,TGCAGCGTTGGGGGGACCTCCTACGAGCAGTACTTC,CSVGGTSYEQYF
TRBV5-5,TRBJ2-7,NA,NA,TGTGCCAGCAGCTTGACAGTCTCCTACGAGCAGTACTTC,CASSLTVSYEQYF
TRBV6-5,TRBJ2-7,NA,TRBD1,TGTGCCAGCAGTTCACAGGGGTGGGAGCAGTACTTC,CASSSQGWEQYF
TRBV9,TRBJ2-7,NA,TRBD2,TGTGCCAGCAGCGTAGGGGACGGGGCGGGAGCAGCTGACGAGCAGTACTTC,CASSVGDGAGAADEQYF